This T cell receptor (beta chain) was documented in a study of blood T cell repertoires in COVID-19. Overall study: Researchers got acute and convalescent COVID-19 samples from the United States, Italy and Spain. T cells, B-cell-depleted T cells, or PBMCs provided the cDNA or gDNA that served as material.

Study processing details: Researchers report that nucleated cell counts were estimated from reference gene primer amplification. Only in-frame clones appear in the TCRdb table, and some are missing; sequencing was by immunoSEQ multiplex PCR. V, J and clone size are taken as reported in that table, and D and trimming were inferred from the DNA itself. The table includes about 15,000 clones, about 80% detected once. Germline CDR1 is LGHDT and CDR2 is YNNKEL (reference sequence). The CDR3 extends over 14 amino acids. The V gene end was trimmed by 5 bases and the J gene end by 10 bases; junction bases not matched to a gene: 11.

The V and J genes are TRBV3-1 (or the pseudogene TRBV3-2) and TRBJ2-1; 7 positions agree with TRBD1. The origin of this receptor is a human donor in a cohort sampled during active COVID-19. The sequencing sample was made of peripheral blood. Written as DNA, the CDR3 is TGTGCCAGCAGCGGTGGCACAGGGGCGTCAGAGCAGTTCTTC. Translation: CASSGGTGASEQFF.